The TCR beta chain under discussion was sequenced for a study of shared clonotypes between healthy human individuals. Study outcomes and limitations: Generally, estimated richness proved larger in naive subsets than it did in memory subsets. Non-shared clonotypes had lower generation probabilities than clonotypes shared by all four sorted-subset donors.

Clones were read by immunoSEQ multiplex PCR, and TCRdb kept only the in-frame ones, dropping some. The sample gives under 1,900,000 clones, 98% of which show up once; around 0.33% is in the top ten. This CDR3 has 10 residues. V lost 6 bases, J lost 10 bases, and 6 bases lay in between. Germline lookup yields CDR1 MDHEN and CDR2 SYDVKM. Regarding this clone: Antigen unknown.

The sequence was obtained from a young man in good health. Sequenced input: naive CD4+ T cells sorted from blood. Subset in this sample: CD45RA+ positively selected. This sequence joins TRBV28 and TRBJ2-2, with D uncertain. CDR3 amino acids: CASRREELFF. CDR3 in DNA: TGTGCCAGCAGGCGAGAGGAGCTGTTTTTT.